Following are 9 T cell receptor beta chains from one sample sequenced in a study of T-cell reconstitution after alpha-beta-depleted transplantation in children. The library targeted TCRbeta and was prepared with unique molecular identifiers. Via MiXCR, TCRdb re-called the PCR reads, giving one row per CDR3 protein. The sample has about 300,000 distinct CDR3 sequences; less than 9.5% are singletons. Study-level points and caveats: From newly produced T cells came most of the T-cell counts and diversity one year after transplant.

Antigens of these TCRs are unknown. The sequenced sample was peripheral blood, obtained 360 days after TCRalphabeta/CD19-depleted stem cell transplant. These receptors were taken from a female patient aged 2-9 years who had a stem cell transplant for Fanconi anemia, so the T cells may come from the graft donor.

The rearrangement links TRBV14 to TRBJ2-5; maybe TRBD2 (5 bases). Trimming stripped 4 bases from V and 5 bases from J, with 14 bases between. Germline-derived CDR1 and CDR2 are SGHDN and FVKESK. This CDR3 comprises 14 residues. This CDR3 reads CASSRRELRETQYF. The DNA of the CDR3 is TGTGCCAGCAGCCGCCGGGAACTCCGGGAGACCCAGTACTTC.

This clonotype was detected ten times or more. CDR3 region: CSVEGTHYEQYF. The CDR3, as DNA: TGCAGCGTTGAGGGGACGCACTACGAGCAGTACTTC. V and J are TRBV29-1 and TRBJ2-7; the D call may be TRBD1 or TRBD2 (5 bases each). There are 12 residues in the CDR3. CDR1 and CDR2 (germline): SQVTM, ANQGSEA. V was clipped by 3 bases and J by 3 bases, with 9 bases between them.

About this clonotype: Mismatch with germline at one junction end may stem from a read error. The gene calls are TRBV15 and TRBJ2-6; D is possibly TRBD1 (5 bases). The V gene's germline CDR1 is LNHNV and CDR2 YYDKDF (reference sequence). The CDR3 is 15 amino acids. The CDR3 bases are TGTGCCACCAGCAGTCAGGGAACTGGGGCCAACGTCCTGGCTTTC. Its translation is CATSSQGTGANVLAF.

At least ten counts were recorded for this clonotype. The chain carries TRBV20-1 and TRBJ2-7; TRBD1 might be the D (6 bases). Trimming left V 3 bases short and J 3 bases short, with 12 bases between. Germline lookup yields CDR1 DFQATT and CDR2 SNEGSKA (reference sequence). The CDR3 is 13 residues long. CDR3 amino acids: CSARSHRDYEQYV. The CDR3 DNA follows: TGCAGTGCTAGGTCACACAGGGACTACGAGCAGTACGTC.

This clonotype was seen ten or more times. The chain recombines TRBV5-1 with TRBJ1-1; no firm D call. V lost 0 bases to trimming and J lost 2 bases, with 14 bases between them. The germline V gene has CDR1 SGHRS and CDR2 YFSETQ. The CDR3 spans 16 residues. This CDR3 is CASSLEMRAKNTEAFF. The CDR3 bases are TGCGCCAGCAGCTTGGAGATGAGGGCGAAAAACACTGAAGCTTTCTTT.

This clonotype was observed a single time. This chain connects TRBV7-6 to TRBJ1-3; D remains unclear. Germline assignment: CDR1 SGHVS and CDR2 FNYEAQ. The CDR3 is 16 residues long. Trimming stripped 1 base from V and 2 bases from J, with 12 bases between. CDR3 loop: CASSLGVGTPGNTIYF. CDR3 nucleotides: TGTGCCAGCAGCTTAGGGGTGGGTACCCCTGGAAACACCATATATTTT.

This chain connects TRBV4-3 to TRBJ1-1, with a weak D call TRBD1 (5 bases). The V and J ends lost 3 bases and 1 base respectively, with 6 bases between them. This CDR3 is 13 amino acids long. Germline lookup yields CDR1 LGHNA and CDR2 YSLEER. The CDR3 loop is CASSHRANTEAFF. The CDR3 DNA follows: TGCGCCAGCAGCCACAGGGCGAACACTGAAGCTTTCTTT.

This clonotype was counted between two and nine times. The J gene is TRBJ1-2, the V gene TRBV5-5, with D possibly being TRBD1 (6 bases). The CDR3 sequence is 13 residues long. Germline V lookup: CDR1 SGHKS, CDR2 YYEKEE (reference sequence). Trimming took 5 bases from V and 13 from J, leaving 21 bases between them. CDR3 coding DNA: TGTGCCAGCAGAAAGACCGGGACACTTTCCACCACCTTC. Translation gives CASRKTGTLSTTF.

Ten or more counts support this clonotype. The rearrangement links TRBV4-2 to TRBJ1-6; D is uncertain. Germline V gene data show CDR1 as LGHNA and CDR2 as YNFKEQ. V lost 1 base and J 10 bases, leaving 17 bases between the germline ends. This CDR3 contains 16 residues. CDR3 DNA: TGTGCCAGCAGCCAAGGGGCGGGAGGGCCTGAATCACCCCTCCACTTT. Encoded protein: CASSQGAGGPESPLHF.